Sequencing of this TCR beta chain was carried out in a study of T cells after yellow fever vaccination. Study details: SMART-Seq v4 Ultra Low Input prepared libraries from low-cell fractions.

TCR cDNA was made by 5'RACE template switching, adding a universal primer site and UMIs. TCRdb reanalysed the 5' RACE reads using MiXCR and keeps one entry per CDR3 protein. The data contain 500,000 to 650,000 distinct CDR3 sequences, about 12% of them singletons. Study conclusions and caveats: Just a small share of clonotypes turned up in the CD4 compartment as well as the CD8 compartment.

Regarding this clonotype: Its cognate antigen is unknown.

The sample consisted of PBMCs, taken on the day of the yellow fever booster vaccination. The clonotype comes from a man aged 25 to 40 who received the YFV17D yellow fever vaccine.

The CDR3 spells CASGDFRSSYEQYF. DNA of the CDR3: TGTGCCAGCGGGGACTTCCGGAGCTCCTACGAGCAGTACTTC. The chain carries TRBV2 and TRBJ2-7; a weak D match, TRBD2 (6 bases). The CDR3 spans 14 residues. Germline CDR1 SNHLY, CDR2 FYNNEI. Between the trimmed V and J ends, which lost 8 bases and 0 bases, there was a span of 14 bases. The whole variable domain, remainder taken from reference TRBV2 and TRBJ2-7, is EPEVTQTPSHQVTQMGQEVILRCVPISNHLYFYWYRQILGQKVEFLVSFYNNEISEKSEIFDDQFSVERPDGSNFTLKIRSTKLEDSAMYFCASGDFRSSYEQYFGPGTRLTVT.